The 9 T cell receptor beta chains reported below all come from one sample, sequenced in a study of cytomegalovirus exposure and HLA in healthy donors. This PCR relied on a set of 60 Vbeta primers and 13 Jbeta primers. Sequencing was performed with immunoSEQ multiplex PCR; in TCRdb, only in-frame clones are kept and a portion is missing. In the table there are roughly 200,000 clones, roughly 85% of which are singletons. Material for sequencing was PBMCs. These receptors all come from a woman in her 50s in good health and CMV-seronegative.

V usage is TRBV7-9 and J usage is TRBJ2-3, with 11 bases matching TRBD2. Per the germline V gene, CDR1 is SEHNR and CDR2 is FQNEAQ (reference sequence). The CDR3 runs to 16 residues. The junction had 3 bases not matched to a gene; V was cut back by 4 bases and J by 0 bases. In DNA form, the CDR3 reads TGTGCCAGCAGCTCCTGGACTAGCGGGAGCACAGATACGCAGTATTTT. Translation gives CASSSWTSGSTDTQYF.

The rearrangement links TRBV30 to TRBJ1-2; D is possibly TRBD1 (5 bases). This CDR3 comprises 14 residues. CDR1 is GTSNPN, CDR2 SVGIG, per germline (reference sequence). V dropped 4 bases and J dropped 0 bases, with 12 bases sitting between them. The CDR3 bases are TGTGCCTGGAAGGTCGCAGGGCCTAACTATGGCTACACCTTC. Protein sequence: CAWKVAGPNYGYTF.

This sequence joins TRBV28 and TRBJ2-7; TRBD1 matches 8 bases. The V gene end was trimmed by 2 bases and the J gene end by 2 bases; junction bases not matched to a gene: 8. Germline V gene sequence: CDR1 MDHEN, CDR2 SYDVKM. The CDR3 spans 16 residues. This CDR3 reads CASSLVLWTGTYEQYF. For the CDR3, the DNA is TGTGCCAGCAGTTTAGTCCTCTGGACAGGGACCTACGAGCAGTACTTC.

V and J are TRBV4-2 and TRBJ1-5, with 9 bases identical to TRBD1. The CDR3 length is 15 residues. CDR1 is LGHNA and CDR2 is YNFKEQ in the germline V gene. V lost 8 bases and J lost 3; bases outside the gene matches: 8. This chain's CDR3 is CASRPGQGYNQPQHF. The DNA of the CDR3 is TGTGCCAGCCGACCGGGACAGGGTTACAATCAGCCCCAGCATTTT.

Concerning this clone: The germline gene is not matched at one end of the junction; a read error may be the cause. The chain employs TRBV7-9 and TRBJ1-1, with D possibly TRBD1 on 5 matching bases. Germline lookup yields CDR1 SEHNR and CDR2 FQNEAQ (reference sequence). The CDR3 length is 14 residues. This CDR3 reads CSSSFLKQDNEAFF. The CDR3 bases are TGTTCCAGCAGCTTTCTCAAACAGGACAATGAAGCTTTCTTT.

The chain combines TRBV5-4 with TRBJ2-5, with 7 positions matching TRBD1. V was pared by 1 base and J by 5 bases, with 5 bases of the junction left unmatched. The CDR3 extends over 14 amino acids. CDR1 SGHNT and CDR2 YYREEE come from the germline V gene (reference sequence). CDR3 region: CASSLTGDEETQYF. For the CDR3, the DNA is TGTGCCAGCAGCTTGACAGGGGATGAGGAGACCCAGTACTTC.

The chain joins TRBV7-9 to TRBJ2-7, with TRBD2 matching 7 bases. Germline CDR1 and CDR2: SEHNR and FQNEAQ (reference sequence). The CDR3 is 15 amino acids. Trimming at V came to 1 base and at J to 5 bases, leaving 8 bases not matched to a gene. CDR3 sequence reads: CASSLDSGRRNEQYF. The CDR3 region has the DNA TGTGCCAGCAGCTTAGATAGCGGGCGAAGGAACGAGCAGTACTTC.

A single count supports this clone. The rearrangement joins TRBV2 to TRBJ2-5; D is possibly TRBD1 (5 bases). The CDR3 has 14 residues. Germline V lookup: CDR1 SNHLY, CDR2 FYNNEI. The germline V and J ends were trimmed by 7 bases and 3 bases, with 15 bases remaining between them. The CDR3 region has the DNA TGTGCCAGCACCTTAACAGGTTTCGAAGAGACCCAGTACTTC. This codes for CASTLTGFEETQYF.

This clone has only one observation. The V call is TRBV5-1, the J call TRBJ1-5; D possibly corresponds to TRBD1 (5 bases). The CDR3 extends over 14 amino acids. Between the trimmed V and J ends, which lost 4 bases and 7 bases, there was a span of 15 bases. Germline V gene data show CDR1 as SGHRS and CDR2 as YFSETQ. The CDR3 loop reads CASSPGGVGQPQHF. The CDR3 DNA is TGCGCCAGCAGCCCAGGAGGGGTTGGGCAGCCCCAGCATTTT.